The clone carrying this TCR beta chain was found many times. The antigen remains unidentified. The data were taken from a study of response to subunit inactivated influenza vaccine. Study-level findings and limits: Few additional T cells are recruited per seasonal influenza vaccination, authors suggested.

One entry per CDR3 protein results from TCRdb running MiXCR on the RT-PCR reads. The repertoire holds approximately 250,000 distinct CDR3 sequences, with 9% to 15% as singletons. The sample here was non-naive T cells sorted from PBMCs, taken about 14 days before vaccination. The receptor was isolated from a man in his fifties who received an inactivated influenza vaccine.

The CDR3 loop is CASSDRLAGYNEQFF. The CDR3 DNA sequence: TGTGCCAGCAGCGACAGACTAGCGGGCTACAATGAGCAGTTCTTC. This chain connects TRBV7-9 to TRBJ2-1, with TRBD2 matching over 10 bases. Trimming removed 5 bases from V and 3 bases from J; junction bases left unmatched: 4. Germline CDR1 reads SEHNR; CDR2 reads FQNEAQ (reference sequence). The CDR3 is 15 residues long.